The source of this T cell receptor (beta chain) is a study of cytomegalovirus exposure and HLA in healthy donors. Points from the study as a whole: Most of the CMV-associated TCR beta chains (in a later analysis) appeared to be HLA-restricted. Across donors, sequencing depth was assumed by presence/absence analyses to be roughly uniform.

Unrecorded immune exposures were likely, despite nominal health at sampling. Primers included in the PCR were 60 Vbeta and 13 Jbeta primers. TCRdb's table, derived via immunoSEQ multiplex PCR, lists solely in-frame clones and lacks some. Altogether about 130,000 clones are present, approximately 69% being singletons, with the ten largest covering 6.6%. The CDR3 sequence is 13 residues long. CDR1 and CDR2 from the germline V gene are GTSNPN and SVGIG (reference sequence). V was pared by 0 bases and J by 10 bases, with 13 bases between. To note about this clone: Its antigen remains unidentified.

The chain uses TRBV30 and TRBJ2-1; possible D gene TRBD2, 5 bases. The receptor comes from a man between 35 and 55 years old in good health and CMV-seropositive. The sequencing input was PBMCs. CDR3: CAWSVGHGGEQFF. The CDR3 DNA sequence: TGTGCCTGGAGTGTAGGGCACGGCGGGGAGCAGTTCTTC.